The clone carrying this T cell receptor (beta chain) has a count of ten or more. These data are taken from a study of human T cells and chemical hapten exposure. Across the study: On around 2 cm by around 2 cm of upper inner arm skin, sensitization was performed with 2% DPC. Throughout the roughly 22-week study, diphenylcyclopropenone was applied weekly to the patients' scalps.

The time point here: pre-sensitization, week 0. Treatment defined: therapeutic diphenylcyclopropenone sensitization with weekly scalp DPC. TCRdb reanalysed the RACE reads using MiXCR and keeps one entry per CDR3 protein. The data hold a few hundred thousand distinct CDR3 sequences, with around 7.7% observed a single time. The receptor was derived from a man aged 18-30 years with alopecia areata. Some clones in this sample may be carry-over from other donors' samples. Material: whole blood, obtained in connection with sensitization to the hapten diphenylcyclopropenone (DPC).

The CDR3 loop is CASKQGLATNEKLFF. CDR3 DNA: TGTGCCAGCAAACAGGGCCTCGCAACTAATGAAAAACTGTTTTTT. The chain carries TRBV12-3 or TRBV12-4 and TRBJ1-4; a possible D gene is TRBD1 (6 bases). The ends were cut back, 7 bases at V and 0 bases at J, with 12 bases in the middle. CDR3 size: 15 residues.